The 28 T cell receptor beta chains below all came from one sample that was sequenced in a study of blood T cells in healthy people across ages (dated by TCRdb to 2013 to 2016). Library construction relied on 5' RACE. The listed sequencing device is Illumina HiSeq 2500. The second PCR ran for about 6 to 11 cycles and used a J-beta primer mix along with a sample-barcoded 5' primer. The public reads were reprocessed in TCRdb via fastp at Q25 and MiXCR, keeping in-frame beta chains. A single entry per CDR3 protein holds the most common genes and DNA from its merged rows. In all, the sample holds about 720,000 distinct CDR3 sequences, and roughly 25% of those were seen once. More than 3% of the sample rests with the top ten. The sample also formed part of further work on T cells of mothers and their children.

Sample: blood. The origin of the receptors is a boy between 10 and 17 years old in good health.

This sequence joins TRBV11-2 and TRBJ2-3, with 8 bases matching TRBD1. This CDR3 has 16 amino acids. CDR1 and CDR2 from the germline V gene are SGHAT and FQNNGV. The V gene end was trimmed by 4 bases and the J gene end by 2 bases; junction bases not matched to a gene: 8. The CDR3 sequence: CASSSGTTGATDTQYF. DNA of the CDR3: TGTGCCAGCAGCTCGGGAACGACAGGGGCCACAGATACGCAGTATTTT. The complete variable domain, with remaining parts taken from reference TRBV11-2 and TRBJ2-3, reads EAGVAQSPRYKIIEKRQSVAFWCNPISGHATLYWYQQILGQGPKLLIQFQNNGVVDDSQLPKDRFSAERLKGVDSTLKIQPAKLEDSAVYLCASSSGTTGATDTQYFGPGTRLTVL.

The CDR3 reads CASSSDSNQETQYF. CDR3 in DNA: TGTGCCAGCAGCTCGGACTCCAACCAAGAGACCCAGTACTTC. The chain recombines TRBV11-1 with TRBJ2-5, with D tentatively TRBD2 (5 bases). The V and J ends lost 4 bases and 0 bases respectively, with 9 bases between them. Per germline, CDR1 SGHAT and CDR2 FQDESV (reference sequence). The CDR3 length is 14 residues.

This clonotype was seen a handful of times. The chain carries TRBV2 and TRBJ2-7, with 7 positions matching TRBD1. Germline values: CDR1 SNHLY, CDR2 FYNNEI. The ends lost 7 bases at V and 2 bases at J; junction bases unmatched: 8. CDR3 size: 14 residues. The CDR3 nucleotides are TGTGCCAGCAATAACCGGGACAGAGCCTACGAGCAGTACTTC. It codes for CASNNRDRAYEQYF.

This clonotype has just a few counts. V and J are TRBV30 and TRBJ2-5, with 10 bases matching TRBD1. V lost 2 bases to trimming and J lost 3 bases; unmatched junction nucleotides: 3. Germline V CDR1 and CDR2: GTSNPN, SVGIG (reference sequence). CDR3 size: 14 residues. Here the CDR3 DNA reads TGTGCCTGGAGTCCTGGGACAGGGGAAGAGACCCAGTACTTC. Its translation: CAWSPGTGEETQYF.

This clonotype was seen a few times. This sequence joins TRBV27 and TRBJ2-5; 8 positions match TRBD2. This CDR3 contains 13 residues. With V trimmed by 2 bases and J by 11 bases, 7 bases remained unmatched. Germline values: CDR1 MNHEY, CDR2 SMNVEV (reference sequence). The CDR3 nucleotides read TGTGCCAGCAGTTTAGAGACAGCGGGAGAGCAGTACTTC. It specifies CASSLETAGEQYF.

This clonotype was seen a handful of times. This chain connects TRBV20-1 to TRBJ2-7; TRBD2 agrees at 11 bases. The CDR3 has 13 residues. V gave up 6 bases and J gave up 4 bases; unmatched junction bases: 5. The germline gives CDR1 DFQATT, CDR2 SNEGSKA (reference sequence). CDR3 sequence (DNA): TGCAGTGCAAGACTAGCGGGGAAATACGAGCAGTACTTC. This gives the protein CSARLAGKYEQYF.

V is TRBV12-3 or TRBV12-4 and J is TRBJ1-4; D is unresolved. V was pared by 5 bases and J by 0 bases, with 13 bases between. The CDR3 has 16 residues. CDR3 residues: CASSPGRGPTNEKLFF. In nucleotides, the CDR3 is TGTGCCAGCAGTCCGGGCCGTGGGCCAACTAATGAAAAACTGTTTTTT.

This clonotype showed up just a few times. The chain links TRBV24-1 to TRBJ2-1; D may be TRBD1 or TRBD2 (5 bases each). The CDR3 extends over 13 amino acids. Germline V gene sequence: CDR1 KGHDR, CDR2 SFDVKD. V lost 5 bases and J 6 bases, leaving 10 bases between the germline ends. The CDR3 region has the DNA TGTGCCACCAGTGCCGGGGCTAGCAATGAGCAGTTCTTC. Translated, it gives CATSAGASNEQFF.

This clonotype was found a few times. The gene calls are TRBV7-2 and TRBJ2-1, with 7 bases fitting TRBD1. With V trimmed by 4 bases and J by 10 bases, 7 bases remained unmatched. From germline, CDR1 is SGHTA and CDR2 FQGNSA. The CDR3 contains 13 residues. In DNA form, the CDR3 reads TGTGCCAGCAGCTCACGGGACAGCGAGGAGCAGTTCTTC. Translated, it gives CASSSRDSEEQFF. Filled out from reference TRBV7-2 and TRBJ2-1, the complete variable domain reads GAGVSQSPSNKVTEKGKDVELRCDPISGHTALYWYRQSLGQGLEFLIYFQGNSAPDKSGLPSDRFSAERTGGSVSTLTIQRTQQEDSAVYLCASSSRDSEEQFFGPGTRLTVL.

This clonotype has a handful of counts. This chain connects TRBV2 to TRBJ2-5; the D gene is possibly TRBD1 (6 bases). The germline V gene encodes CDR1 SNHLY and CDR2 FYNNEI. The CDR3 has 18 residues. V lost 1 base and J lost 3, with 21 bases in between. CDR3 DNA sequence: TGTGCCAGCAGTGAAGTGGGAAATCTGCAGGGGATCGAAGAGACCCAGTACTTC. It translates to CASSEVGNLQGIEETQYF.

This clonotype was counted only a few times. The chain employs TRBV7-2 and TRBJ2-1, with 11 bases that match TRBD1. V lost 7 bases to trimming and J lost 6 bases; unmatched junction nucleotides: 5. This CDR3 has 14 amino acids. Germline-derived CDR1 and CDR2 are SGHTA and FQGNSA. The CDR3 DNA is TGTGCCAGCATCCGGGACAGGGGGACCAATGAGCAGTTCTTC. This translates into CASIRDRGTNEQFF.

V gene TRBV4-1 combines with J gene TRBJ2-7, with D unclear. The germline CDR1 and CDR2 sequences are MGHRA and YSYEKL. This CDR3 is 14 amino acids long. The V end was cut by 1 base, the J end by 1 base, with 8 bases between. The CDR3 region has the DNA TGCGCCAGCAGCCAAGTAATCGGATCCTACGAGCAGTACTTC. Amino acid sequence: CASSQVIGSYEQYF.

This clonotype was seen only a few times. The chain links TRBV12-3 or TRBV12-4 to TRBJ1-2; D unclear. V gave up 5 bases and J gave up 3 bases, with 19 bases separating them. This CDR3 region has 16 residues. The CDR3 DNA reads as TGTGCCAGCAGTACACAGCGCGGGGTGTTATACTATGGCTACACCTTC. Protein product: CASSTQRGVLYYGYTF.

This clonotype was recorded a few times. CDR3 region: CSATGSGNTIYF. CDR3 bases: TGCAGTGCTACGGGGTCTGGAAACACCATATATTTT. This chain uses TRBV20-1 with TRBJ1-3; D unclear. The germline gives CDR1 DFQATT, CDR2 SNEGSKA (reference sequence). V lost 4 bases to trimming and J lost 1 base, with 5 bases between them. The CDR3 loop spans 12 amino acids.

V and J are TRBV24-1 and TRBJ2-3, with 7 positions matching TRBD1. The ends lost 3 bases at V and 2 bases at J; junction bases unmatched: 4. Germline lookup yields CDR1 KGHDR and CDR2 SFDVKD. CDR3 length: 15 amino acids. The CDR3 region is CATSDPGTATDTQYF. CDR3 nucleotides: TGTGCCACCAGTGATCCCGGGACAGCCACAGATACGCAGTATTTT.

In its sample, this clonotype was seen a few times. The V and J genes are TRBV20-1 and TRBJ2-1, with D hard to call. The J call may be incorrect, as the DNA end agrees better with TRBJ2-5. Germline-derived CDR1 and CDR2 are DFQATT and SNEGSKA (reference sequence). This CDR3 is 10 amino acids long. The CDR3 DNA sequence: TGCAGTTTAGCTCAAGAGACCCAGTACTTC. Translating it yields CSLAQETQYF.

This clonotype was detected a few times. The chain combines TRBV28 with TRBJ2-7; D is uncertain. The CDR3 has 12 residues. V dropped 3 bases and J dropped 0 bases, with 3 bases sitting between them. CDR1 and CDR2 from the germline V gene are MDHEN and SYDVKM. The CDR3 sequence is CASSFASYEQYF. The CDR3 nucleotides read TGTGCCAGCAGTTTTGCCTCCTACGAGCAGTACTTC.

The rearrangement links TRBV6-2 or TRBV6-3 to TRBJ2-1; D is undetermined. Between the trimmed V and J ends, which lost 6 bases and 1 base, there was a span of 10 bases. Germline loops: CDR1 MNHEY, CDR2 SVGEGT. This CDR3 spans 14 amino acids. CDR3 region: CASSLMMSYNEQFF. The CDR3 coding sequence is TGTGCCAGCAGCTTGATGATGTCCTACAATGAGCAGTTCTTC.

This clonotype was counted between two and nine times. J is TRBJ2-7 and V is TRBV15; D gene uncertain. The J call may not be correct, given that the DNA end is closer to TRBJ2-5. This CDR3 has 16 residues. Germline V gene data show CDR1 as LNHNV and CDR2 as YYDKDF (reference sequence). The CDR3 region is CATSRELHRLGETQYF. For the CDR3, the DNA is TGTGCCACCAGCAGAGAACTACATCGACTTGGAGAGACCCAGTACTTC.

This chain uses TRBV2 with TRBJ1-1; 7 positions match TRBD1. Germline V lookup: CDR1 SNHLY, CDR2 FYNNEI. This CDR3 is 15 amino acids long. V dropped 7 bases and J dropped 1; count of bases not matched to a gene: 9. As DNA, the CDR3 is TGTGCCAGCAAGCAGACAGGGCGTCAGAACACTGAAGCTTTCTTT. Translation: CASKQTGRQNTEAFF.

This clonotype was observed a few times. The gene calls are TRBV4-3 and TRBJ2-1, with TRBD2 identical over 10 bases. CDR1 is LGHNA, CDR2 YSLEER, per germline. With V trimmed by 3 bases and J by 7 bases, 6 bases remained unmatched. This CDR3 has 15 amino acids. In nucleotides, the CDR3 is TGCGCCAGCAGCCACCATAGCGGGGGGCGGAATGAGCAGTTCTTC. Translated, it gives CASSHHSGGRNEQFF.

This clonotype has a handful of counts. The chain has TRBV7-9 and TRBJ2-6, with D unresolved. The CDR3 consists of 16 residues. Germline lookup yields CDR1 SEHNR and CDR2 FQNEAQ (reference sequence). Trimming took 6 bases from V and 0 from J, leaving 12 bases between them. The CDR3 sequence: CASSSPDGSGANVLTF. DNA for the CDR3: TGTGCCAGCAGTTCCCCGGACGGCTCTGGGGCCAACGTCCTGACTTTC.

The rearrangement links TRBV5-5 to TRBJ2-3, with 7 bases that match TRBD1. V gave up 4 bases and J gave up 0 bases; unmatched junction bases: 5. This CDR3 is 15 amino acids long. Germline V CDR1 and CDR2: SGHKS, YYEKEE (reference sequence). The CDR3 is CASSIGGSSTDTQYF. The CDR3 DNA reads TGTGCCAGCAGCATAGGGGGCAGCAGCACAGATACGCAGTATTTT. Full variable domain (remainder filled in from reference TRBV5-5 and TRBJ2-3): DAGVTQSPTHLIKTRGQQVTLRCSPISGHKSVSWYQQVLGQGPQFIFQYYEKEERGRGNFPDRFSARQFPNYSSELNVNALLLGDSALYLCASSIGGSSTDTQYFGPGTRLTVL.

The CDR3 here is CASSARPTRQLETQYF. As DNA, the CDR3 is TGTGCCAGCAGCGCCCGCCCAACTAGGCAGTTAGAGACCCAGTACTTC. This sequence joins TRBV7-2 and TRBJ2-5, with D tentatively TRBD2 (5 bases). V was pared by 5 bases and J by 4 bases, with 20 bases between. The CDR3 extends over 16 amino acids. Germline CDR1 and CDR2: SGHTA and FQGNSA.

The gene calls are TRBV20-1 and TRBJ2-5, with TRBD2 matching over 9 bases. The CDR3 loop spans 15 amino acids. Trimming at V came to 3 bases and at J to 1 base, leaving 6 bases not matched to a gene. Germline V gene sequence: CDR1 DFQATT, CDR2 SNEGSKA (reference sequence). The chain's CDR3 is CSASPSAGGQETQYF. The CDR3 DNA reads TGCAGTGCTAGTCCCTCAGCGGGGGGCCAAGAGACCCAGTACTTC.

A few counts support this clonotype. The V gene is TRBV7-2, the J gene TRBJ2-4; 8 nucleotides line up with TRBD1. The V and J ends lost 3 bases and 8 bases, in that order; junction bases with no gene match: 6. The CDR3 extends over 14 amino acids. Germline V gives CDR1 SGHTA, CDR2 FQGNSA. The CDR3 bases are TGTGCCAGCAGCTTGATCAACAGGGGGGACATTCAGTACTTC. Its protein is CASSLINRGDIQYF.

This clonotype was counted only a few times. The gene calls are TRBV5-1 and TRBJ1-2; the D gene is possibly TRBD1 (6 bases). The ends were cut back, 2 bases at V and 3 bases at J, with 11 bases in the middle. The germline gives CDR1 SGHRS, CDR2 YFSETQ. This CDR3 comprises 14 residues. CDR3 amino acids: CASSLNNRDYGYTF. The CDR3 bases are TGCGCCAGCAGCTTAAACAACAGGGACTATGGCTACACCTTC.

This clonotype has just a few counts. The rearrangement joins TRBV18 to TRBJ1-2; D not certain. Germline loops: CDR1 KGHSH, CDR2 LQKENI. Between the trimmed V and J ends, which lost 2 bases and 2 bases, there was a span of 18 bases. This CDR3 spans 17 amino acids. This CDR3 is CASSPARGDIANYGYTF. CDR3 DNA sequence: TGTGCCAGCTCACCAGCGCGCGGTGACATTGCGAACTATGGCTACACCTTC.